One TCR beta chain is described in this entry. This clonotype was counted a few times. Its antigen remains undetermined. No much larger clonotype is one base removed from it; base qualities were not supplied. PBMCs were isolated by Ficoll-Paque density gradient centrifugation. The data derive from a study of T-cell memory formation after mild COVID-19 listed by TCRdb under 2021. Broadly, across the study: TCR sequence clusters from the two donors were largely donor specific. In a couple of donors, T-cell clones that expanded and contracted after mild COVID-19 were tracked by sequencing TCRalpha and TCRbeta repertoires over time. Two young, previously healthy adult volunteers made up the cohort, one male and one female.

Beyond this particular receptor, the publication reports: Contracting CD4+ clones turned up mainly in the CM and EM memory subsets, whereas EMRA was where CD8+ clones were enriched. From day 15 to 85, contracting clones showed balanced CD4/CD8 phenotypes, whereas a second wave of clones that expanded from day 15 to 37 leaned towards CD4+. Only a couple of mild cases were covered by the study, and larger cohorts that include severe cases with pre-infection samples were considered necessary. The second-wave clones that peaked on day 37 were not confirmed to be SARS-CoV-2 specific. Some responding clones were found in pre-infection memory, which suggests that pre-existing cross-reactive memory T cells took part in the SARS-CoV-2 response.

The listed sequencing device is Illumina NovaSeq 6000. Using 5'RACE with constant-segment primers, TCRalpha and TCRbeta cDNA libraries were constructed, with sample barcodes and unique molecular identifiers added in the process. Trizol reagent was used to extract RNA from every sample. Libraries were amplified in two PCR steps, with a second sample barcode and Illumina TruSeq adapters added in the second step. Sequencing of the libraries was done on an Illumina NovaSeq, producing 2 x 150 bp paired-end reads. The study's own analysis went as follows. Demultiplexing of reads and collapsing into UMI-guided consensus sequences were performed with migec v1.2.7. Using mixcr v2.1.11, UMI consensuses were aligned to TRA and TRB V and J templates and then assembled into clonotypes. A clonotype was counted as expanded or contracted only when both edgeR and NoisET called the clonotype significant, with the noise models trained on biological replicates. For edgeR calls, the thresholds were a false discovery rate-adjusted p below 0.01 and a log2 fold-change of 1. As an exploratory analysis of dynamics, max-normalized trajectories of the 1000 most abundant clonotypes were examined by PCA with hierarchical clustering. Separately sequenced CD4+ and CD8+ repertoires were used to assign a CD4 or CD8 phenotype to each responding clone. Clones were called with MiXCR by TCRdb after fastp trimmed the public reads at Q25, and only in-frame beta chains were retained. Rows merge per CDR3 protein into single entries with the most common DNA and genes. These V and J calls derive from TCRdb rather than the authors' analysis. In this sample the table shows 300,000 to 350,000 distinct CDR3 sequences, around 13% of which occur a single time. About a fifth of the sample is held by the ten biggest clonotypes.

Based on the germline V gene (reference sequence), the CDR1 and CDR2 sequences are LGHDT and YNNKEL. The V and J ends are trimmed by 4 bases and 8 bases, leaving 21 bases between them. From its cysteine to its phenylalanine, the CDR3 spans 17 amino acids. Only CDR3 DNA is held: 51 bases, read in frame from base 1. Sequencing used PBMCs or a T cell subset sorted from them (not recorded which). The sequence is built from TRBV3-1 and TRBJ1-6, with the D gene too uncertain to name. The receptor was derived from a man younger than 35 who had mild COVID-19 (a few samples of this study predate the infection). The sample titles of this study are shuffled in the database, so cell type and time point are left out; the donor was told from shared clones. CDR3 sequence: CASSPRYTPARDSPLHF. The nucleotides read TGTGCCAGCAGCCCCCGTTACACCCCGGCTCGCGATTCACCCCTCCACTTT.